The rows below give T cell receptor beta chains drawn from one sample of a study of CD8 T cells in ankylosing spondylitis. TCRdb reprocessed the 5' RACE reads with MiXCR, giving one entry per CDR3 protein. The sample lists approximately 500,000 distinct CDR3 sequences; roughly 13% were seen once. Sample: blood, either unsorted or a sorted T cell fraction (not recorded which). These receptors all stem from a male donor with ankylosing spondylitis. CDR3s include the opening cysteine and the closing phenylalanine or tryptophan. D genes are given only for firm matches. Clone sizes are given selectively: once, few, many, or a class where the clone is expanded.

D,size,J,V,CDR3,DNA
TRBD1,few,TRBJ2-2,TRBV7-2,CASSFSGQSGGELFF,TGTGCCAGCAGCTTTTCGGGACAGAGCGGTGGGGAGCTGTTTTTT
.,.,TRBJ2-5,TRBV7-7,CASSLGGRNQETQYF,TGTGCCAGCAGCTTAGGGGGGCGAAATCAAGAGACCCAGTACTTC
.,many,TRBJ1-1,TRBV20-1,CSARRANTEAFF,TGCAGTGCCCGCAGGGCGAACACTGAAGCTTTCTTT
.,.,TRBJ2-7,TRBV7-9,CASSSTVYTYEQYF,TGTGCCAGCAGCTCCACCGTATATACATACGAGCAGTACTTC
.,.,TRBJ2-1,TRBV4-2,CASSQEGGQNNEQFF,TGTGCCAGCAGCCAAGAGGGGGGACAGAACAATGAGCAGTTCTTC
.,.,TRBJ2-5,TRBV7-6,CASSSSAGETQYF,TGTGCCAGCAGCTCCTCGGCGGGCGAGACCCAGTACTTC
.,many,TRBJ2-5,TRBV6-1,CATAEVRGQETQYF,TGTGCCACCGCCGAGGTGCGGGGTCAAGAGACCCAGTACTTC
TRBD1,many,TRBJ1-2,TRBV5-1,CASSSDREGGYTF,TGCGCCAGCAGCTCAGACAGGGAGGGAGGCTACACCTTC
.,.,TRBJ1-5,TRBV4-1,CASSQTQINQPQHF,TGCGCCAGCAGCCAAACACAGATCAATCAGCCCCAGCATTTT
.,many,TRBJ1-2,TRBV20-1,CSATSPFGQADGYTF,TGCAGTGCTACGTCCCCCTTTGGGCAGGCGGATGGCTACACCTTC
TRBD1,.,TRBJ2-1,TRBV10-3,CAIREGTGGTINEQFF,TGTGCCATCAGAGAAGGGACAGGGGGCACGATCAATGAGCAGTTCTTC
TRBD1,.,TRBJ1-1,TRBV5-1,CASSGIGQGNTEAFF,TGCGCCAGCAGCGGTATCGGACAGGGGAACACTGAAGCTTTCTTT
.,.,TRBJ1-6,TRBV11-2,CASSPRPGSPLHF,TGTGCCAGCAGCCCCCGCCCAGGATCACCCCTCCACTTT
TRBD2,few,TRBJ2-1,TRBV5-1,CASSLGTSGRVTYNEQFF,TGCGCCAGCAGCTTGGGGACTAGCGGGAGGGTAACCTACAATGAGCAGTTCTTC
.,few,TRBJ1-1,TRBV5-1,CASSLPPPGTEAFF,TGCGCCAGCAGCTTGCCCCCCCCGGGGACTGAAGCTTTCTTT
.,few,TRBJ1-2,TRBV3-1,CASSRESGSYGYTF,TGTGCCAGCAGCCGTGAGTCAGGGTCCTATGGCTACACCTTC
.,.,TRBJ2-1,TRBV6-4,CASSDIGGSSYNEQFF,TGTGCCAGCAGTGATATCGGTGGGAGTTCCTACAATGAGCAGTTCTTC
.,few,TRBJ1-1,TRBV27,CASSLFPGRVTEAFF,TGTGCCAGCAGTTTATTCCCGGGAAGGGTCACTGAAGCTTTCTTT
.,.,TRBJ2-1,TRBV15,CATSRGKGNYNEQFF,TGTGCCACCAGCAGAGGGAAAGGGAACTACAATGAGCAGTTCTTC
.,many,TRBJ1-5,TRBV27,CASSFHGDTQPQHF,TGTGCCAGCAGCTTCCACGGGGATACTCAGCCCCAGCATTTT
TRBD1,many,TRBJ1-2,TRBV2,CASTLDREYGYTF,TGTGCCAGCACCTTGGACAGGGAGTATGGCTACACCTTC
TRBD2,.,TRBJ2-2,TRBV6-5,CASSYSTSGGGELFF,TGTGCCAGCAGTTACTCGACTAGCGGAGGCGGGGAGCTGTTTTTT
TRBD2,few,TRBJ2-2,TRBV20-1,CSARDRTSGTTYTGELFF,TGCAGTGCTAGAGATCGGACTAGCGGGACAACGTACACCGGGGAGCTGTTTTTT
.,few,TRBJ2-3,TRBV7-2,CASSRLTGADTQYF,TGTGCCAGCAGCCGCCTGACAGGTGCAGATACGCAGTATTTT
.,few,TRBJ2-7,TRBV7-9,CASSQSGPYEQYF,TGTGCCAGCAGCCAATCAGGACCCTACGAGCAGTACTTC
.,few,TRBJ1-2,TRBV20-1,CRPAGVDYGYTF,TGCAGGCCCGCGGGGGTCGACTATGGCTACACCTTC
.,.,TRBJ2-2,TRBV20-1,CSARDGGLAPGELFF,TGCAGTGCTAGAGATGGTGGACTGGCCCCCGGGGAGCTGTTTTTT
TRBD2,.,TRBJ2-1,TRBV10-3,CAISGGLAGPGGEQFF,TGTGCCATCAGTGGAGGCCTAGCGGGCCCTGGGGGCGAGCAGTTCTTC
.,few,TRBJ1-5,TRBV12-3/TRBV12-4,CASGSGDNQPQHF,TGTGCCAGCGGGAGCGGGGATAATCAGCCCCAGCATTTT
.,.,TRBJ1-5,TRBV19,CASRDSSNQPQHF,TGTGCCAGTCGCGACAGTAGCAATCAGCCCCAGCATTTT
.,.,TRBJ1-1,TRBV29-1,CSVVPLDTEAFF,TGCAGCGTTGTTCCTCTGGATACTGAAGCTTTCTTT
.,.,TRBJ1-1,TRBV6-2/TRBV6-3,CASDKRDSLGTEAFF,TGTGCCAGCGACAAGAGAGACAGCCTGGGGACTGAAGCTTTCTTT
.,.,TRBJ1-3,TRBV5-1,CASKTGNTIYF,TGCGCCAGCAAGACTGGAAACACCATATATTTT
TRBD2,many,TRBJ2-1,TRBV4-2,CASSHVTSGRASYNEQFF,TGTGCCAGCAGCCACGTGACTAGCGGGAGGGCCTCCTACAATGAGCAGTTCTTC
TRBD1,.,TRBJ2-5,TRBV24-1,CATSDPGTGPHFETQYF,TGTGCCACCAGTGACCCAGGGACAGGACCGCATTTTGAGACCCAGTACTTC
.,.,TRBJ1-4,TRBV18,CASSPLGQTNEKLFF,TGTGCCAGCTCACCACTTGGTCAGACTAATGAAAAACTGTTTTTT
.,few,TRBJ2-6,TRBV12-3/TRBV12-4,CASSLVSRRILPGANVLTF,TGTGCCAGCAGTTTAGTCTCCCGTCGGATCCTTCCCGGGGCCAACGTCCTGACTTTC
.,.,TRBJ2-6,TRBV20-1,CSMRDTTSGANVLTF,TGCAGCATGCGGGACACTACCTCTGGGGCCAACGTCCTGACTTTC
.,few,TRBJ1-5,TRBV24-1,CATSALSNQPQHF,TGTGCCACCAGTGCCCTTAGCAATCAGCCCCAGCATTTT
.,.,TRBJ1-4,TRBV12-3/TRBV12-4,CASSGPTNEKLFF,TGTGCCAGCAGCGGCCCAACTAATGAAAAACTGTTTTTT
.,few,TRBJ2-3,TRBV20-1,CSASNSGLGDTQYF,TGCAGTGCTAGTAATTCGGGTCTGGGTGATACGCAGTATTTT
.,.,TRBJ2-5,TRBV11-1,CASSLRNSEETQYF,TGTGCCAGCAGCTTAAGGAATAGTGAAGAGACCCAGTACTTC
TRBD2,.,TRBJ2-3,TRBV11-3,CASSLVVGRKWDTQYF,TGTGCCAGCAGCTTAGTTGTCGGGAGGAAGTGGGATACGCAGTATTTT
.,.,TRBJ2-3,TRBV20-1,CSARTYTSRYTDTQYF,TGCAGTGCTAGGACCTACACTAGCAGGTACACAGATACGCAGTATTTT
TRBD2,.,TRBJ2-5,TRBV5-1,CASSLDYGGGTETQYF,TGCGCCAGCAGCTTGGATTACGGGGGAGGGACGGAGACCCAGTACTTC
.,many,TRBJ1-4,TRBV12-3/TRBV12-4,CASSLGTSNEKLFF,TGTGCCAGCAGTTTAGGCACCTCTAATGAAAAACTGTTTTTT
.,few,TRBJ1-5,TRBV15,CATSRDRRGQHYNQPQHF,TGTGCCACCAGCAGAGATCGGCGCGGCCAGCACTACAATCAGCCCCAGCATTTT
TRBD1,.,TRBJ2-2,TRBV7-9,CASSPGQTNTGERFF,TGTGCCAGCAGCCCGGGACAGACGAACACCGGGGAGCGGTTTTTT
TRBD1,.,TRBJ2-3,TRBV6-1,CASSAGQTTDTQYF,TGTGCCAGCAGTGCGGGACAGACCACAGATACGCAGTATTTT
.,.,TRBJ2-1,TRBV27,CASSSAVGRSSYNEQFF,TGTGCCAGCAGTTCGGCGGTAGGGAGGAGCTCCTACAATGAGCAGTTCTTC
.,.,TRBJ1-4,TRBV7-9,CASPRDGNEKLFF,TGTGCCAGCCCCCGGGACGGTAATGAAAAACTGTTTTTT
.,many,TRBJ1-5,TRBV29-1,CSVVVGGNQPQHF,TGCAGCGTTGTGGTGGGAGGAAATCAGCCCCAGCATTTT
.,many,TRBJ1-6,TRBV15,CATSRDSSPLHF,TGTGCCACCAGCAGAGATAGTTCACCCCTCCACTTT
.,many,TRBJ2-1,TRBV11-2,CASSLDRGFEQFF,TGTGCCAGCAGCTTAGATCGGGGGTTCGAGCAGTTCTTC
TRBD1,few,TRBJ2-5,TRBV20-1,CSVVAGGLETQYF,TGCAGTGTGGTGGCAGGGGGATTAGAGACCCAGTACTTC
.,many,TRBJ1-4,TRBV20-1,CSAHPRGRNNEKLFF,TGCAGTGCTCATCCTAGGGGTCGAAATAATGAAAAACTGTTTTTT
.,many,TRBJ1-2,TRBV20-1,CSAPRGVNYGYTF,TGCAGTGCTCCTAGGGGGGTGAACTATGGCTACACCTTC
.,once,TRBJ1-2,TRBV10-2,CASSSPTGGSGPTNYGYTF,TGCGCCAGCAGTTCACCCACCGGTGGTTCGGGACCGACTAACTATGGCTACACCTTC
.,.,TRBJ2-2,TRBV7-9,CASSLWDAGSGELFF,TGTGCCAGCAGCTTATGGGACGCTGGGTCCGGGGAGCTGTTTTTT